A single sample is the source of the 18 T cell receptor beta chains below, sequenced in a study of CD8+ T cells in alopecia areata. The treatment: oral pan-JAK inhibitor, 5-10 mg twice daily. Extraction and reverse transcription of RNA yielded cDNA as the sequencing template. The repertoire was sequenced with immunoSEQ multiplex PCR; TCRdb's copy has only in-frame clones and lacks some. In the table there are hundreds of thousands of clones, approximately 72% of which are singletons. The source material was CD4+ T cells sorted from blood, sampled at approximately week 44, from a patient treated with tofacitinib. Source of these receptors: a human donor with alopecia areata.

The gene calls are TRBV5-6 and TRBJ2-1; maybe TRBD1 (6 bases). V was cut by 2 bases and J by 1 base, with 10 bases left in between. The CDR3 loop spans 15 amino acids. The V gene's germline CDR1 is SGHDT and CDR2 YYEEEE. In nucleotides, the CDR3 is TGTGCCAGCAGCTTTGGGGGCAGGTCCTACAATGAGCAGTTCTTC. Protein sequence: CASSFGGRSYNEQFF.

V is TRBV30 and J is TRBJ1-2; 7 positions match TRBD1. V gave up 5 bases and J gave up 4 bases; unmatched junction bases: 13. The CDR3 spans 15 residues. Germline V gene data show CDR1 as GTSNPN and CDR2 as SVGIG (reference sequence). CDR3 region: CAWEGFGQAPYGYTF. CDR3 nucleotides: TGTGCCTGGGAGGGATTCGGACAGGCCCCCTATGGCTACACCTTC.

Remarks on this clone: Distinct nucleotide sequences in the sample also encode this CDR3. The J gene is TRBJ1-2, the V gene TRBV29-1, with D possibly TRBD1 on 5 matching bases. Germline V gene lookup returns CDR1 SQVTM and CDR2 ANQGSEA. This CDR3 spans 11 amino acids. The V end was cut by 6 bases, the J end by 5 bases, with 10 bases between. In DNA, the CDR3 is TGCAGCGTCGAGGGGAGTTATGGCTACACCTTC. Protein product: CSVEGSYGYTF.

The chain is built from TRBV2 and TRBJ2-7, with 9 bases matching TRBD1. This CDR3 is 14 amino acids long. Trimming took 3 bases from V and 7 from J; bases not matched to a gene: 7. CDR1 is SNHLY and CDR2 is FYNNEI in the germline V gene. CDR3 loop: CASSDRTGEKEQYF. The CDR3 bases are TGTGCCAGCAGTGACCGGACAGGGGAAAAGGAGCAGTACTTC.

The rearrangement joins TRBV29-1 to TRBJ2-7, with 10 positions matching TRBD1. V was pared by 6 bases and J by 3 bases, with 11 bases of the junction left unmatched. CDR3 length equals 15 residues. CDR1 and CDR2 from the germline V gene are SQVTM and ANQGSEA. The CDR3 region is CSVQTRQGAYYEQYF. DNA of the CDR3: TGCAGCGTGCAGACCCGACAGGGGGCTTACTACGAGCAGTACTTC.

The chain is built from TRBV5-1 and TRBJ1-2; no clear D gene. Trimming pared 0 bases from V and 4 bases from J, leaving 10 bases between. The CDR3 runs to 14 residues. Germline CDR1 and CDR2: SGHRS and YFSETQ. CDR3 in DNA: TGCGCCAGCAGCTTGGCCCCAAGGGTCTATGGCTACACCTTC. It is translated as CASSLAPRVYGYTF.

Ten or more counts support this clone. V usage is TRBV4-3 and J usage is TRBJ2-3; D is tentatively TRBD1 or TRBD2 (7 bases each). The CDR3 is made up of 17 amino acids. Germline CDR1 and CDR2: LGHNA and YSLEER. V was cut by 1 base and J by 2 bases, with 16 bases left in between. The CDR3 is CASSQASGGAHTDTQYF. Here the CDR3 DNA reads TGCGCCAGCAGCCAAGCCTCAGGGGGGGCACACACAGATACGCAGTATTTT.

The chain links TRBV2 to TRBJ1-2; D not certain. The germline V and J ends were trimmed by 3 bases and 4 bases, with 12 bases remaining between them. CDR1 is SNHLY and CDR2 is FYNNEI in the germline V gene. The CDR3 is 14 amino acids. CDR3 region: CASSDPGRAYGYTF. The CDR3, as DNA: TGTGCCAGCAGTGACCCGGGTAGGGCCTATGGCTACACCTTC.

The chain combines TRBV6-6 with TRBJ1-2; TRBD1 agrees at 7 bases. The CDR3 totals 11 residues. Germline lookup yields CDR1 MNHNY and CDR2 SVGAGI (reference sequence). V shed 9 bases and J 4 bases; nucleotides not matched to a gene: 2. The CDR3 region has the DNA TGTGCCAGTGGGACAGTCTATGGCTACACCTTC. Amino acids: CASGTVYGYTF.

This chain links TRBV6-4 with TRBJ1-1, with a possible D match to TRBD1 (5 bases). This CDR3 is built from 13 residues. V was pared by 8 bases and J by 0 bases, with 10 bases between. The germline V gene has CDR1 MRHNA and CDR2 SNTAGT. In DNA, the CDR3 is TGTGCCAGCTCGACAGAACTGAACACTGAAGCTTTCTTT. Its protein product is CASSTELNTEAFF.

V usage is TRBV29-1 and J usage is TRBJ2-1, with 10 bases matching TRBD2. There are 15 residues in the CDR3. Germline CDR1 reads SQVTM; CDR2 reads ANQGSEA. V was pared by 6 bases and J by 5 bases, with 10 bases of the junction left unmatched. CDR3 sequence: CSVAHLLAGDNEQFF. CDR3 sequence (DNA): TGCAGCGTAGCTCACCTGCTAGCGGGGGACAATGAGCAGTTCTTC.

The table lists this clone with a count of one. DNA of the CDR3: TGTGCCAGCAGCGTAGGTTCCAGGGGCACTGAAGCTTTCTTT. It encodes CASSVGSRGTEAFF. V usage is TRBV9 and J usage is TRBJ1-1; a weak D match, TRBD1 (6 bases). Trimming left V 0 bases short and J 4 bases short, with 10 bases between. This CDR3 is built from 14 residues. Germline V gives CDR1 SGDLS, CDR2 YYNGEE. Drawing the rest from reference TRBV9 and TRBJ1-1, the complete variable domain is DSGVTQTPKHLITATGQRVTLRCSPRSGDLSVYWYQQSLDQGLQFLIQYYNGEERAKGNILERFSAQQFPDLHSELNLSSLELGDSALYFCASSVGSRGTEAFFGQGTRLTVV.

The chain links TRBV30 to TRBJ1-1, with D maybe TRBD1 (6 bases). The CDR3 contains 12 residues. V lost 6 bases, J lost 8 bases, and 16 bases lay in between. Germline loops: CDR1 GTSNPN, CDR2 SVGIG (reference sequence). CDR3 in DNA: TGTGCCTGTACAAAGGGGGTCGGAGAAGCTTTCTTT. It encodes CACTKGVGEAFF.

The table lists this clone with a few counts. V is TRBV7-2 and J is TRBJ1-2, with D possibly TRBD1 on 5 matching bases. Germline values: CDR1 SGHTA, CDR2 FQGNSA. V lost 4 bases, J lost 4 bases, and 13 bases lay in between. The CDR3 is 14 residues long. The CDR3 region has the DNA TGTGCCAGCAGCTCGACCACAGGACCCTATGGCTACACCTTC. Amino acid sequence: CASSSTTGPYGYTF.

This clone was counted between two and nine times. The J gene is TRBJ2-3, the V gene TRBV5-1; D may match TRBD1 or TRBD2 (5 bases each). V dropped 4 bases and J dropped 4 bases, with 16 bases sitting between them. CDR3 length: 15 residues. Germline V CDR1 and CDR2: SGHRS, YFSETQ. Here the CDR3 DNA reads TGCGCCAGCAGCCAAGGGACCGGCGCCGCAGATACGCAGTATTTT. Its translation: CASSQGTGAADTQYF.

The chain has TRBV2 and TRBJ2-3; 8 positions match TRBD2. The germline CDR1 and CDR2 sequences are SNHLY and FYNNEI. V lost 5 bases and J lost 6; bases outside the gene matches: 10. CDR3 length: 15 amino acids. CDR3 in DNA: TGTGCCAGCAGTAACCCAGCGGGGGAGTGGGATACGCAGTATTTT. Its translation is CASSNPAGEWDTQYF.

This chain joins TRBV2 and TRBJ2-7; D ambiguous. The CDR3 extends over 14 amino acids. V lost 8 bases and J lost 0, with 14 bases in between. CDR1 SNHLY and CDR2 FYNNEI come from the germline V gene. CDR3 in amino acids: CASLDGLSSYEQYF. Written as DNA, the CDR3 is TGTGCCAGCTTGGACGGGTTGAGCTCCTACGAGCAGTACTTC.

This clone has a single count. The V and J genes are TRBV5-1 and TRBJ2-1; tentative D call: TRBD1 (5 bases). The V gene's germline CDR1 is SGHRS and CDR2 YFSETQ. The CDR3 covers 15 residues. V was trimmed by 5 bases and J by 0 bases, leaving 12 bases between them. The DNA for the CDR3 is TGCGCCAGCAGTGCCCGGACACACTCCTACAATGAGCAGTTCTTC. Amino acids: CASSARTHSYNEQFF.